A single sample is the source of the 30 T cell receptor beta chains below, sequenced in a study of cytomegalovirus exposure and HLA in healthy donors. The study ran its PCR with 60 Vbeta and 13 Jbeta primers. Only in-frame clones appear in the TCRdb table, and some are missing; sequencing was by immunoSEQ multiplex PCR. The table shows approximately 110,000 clones, with 67% occurring only once. The material sequenced was PBMCs. Receptor source: a man between 18 and 29 years old in good health and CMV-seropositive.

Only one count was recorded for this clone. The chain has TRBV19 and TRBJ1-5; the match to TRBD1 covers 7 bases. The CDR3 extends over 18 amino acids. After removal of 4 bases from V and 0 bases from J, the junction contained 12 bases not matched to a gene. Germline V CDR1 and CDR2: LNHDA, SQIVND (reference sequence). The CDR3 sequence: CASSTETGTDYSNQPQHF. Here the CDR3 DNA reads TGTGCCAGTAGTACCGAAACCGGGACAGATTATAGCAATCAGCCCCAGCATTTT.

V gene TRBV19 combines with J gene TRBJ2-7, with TRBD2 identical over 8 bases. The germline V gene has CDR1 LNHDA and CDR2 SQIVND (reference sequence). The J segment lost 1 base and the V segment lost 7 bases, leaving 6 bases of the junction unmatched. The CDR3 contains 14 residues. The DNA for the CDR3 is TGTGCCAGTAAAATTGCGGGGGGTTCCTACGAGCAGTACTTC. This translates into CASKIAGGSYEQYF.

The chain is built from TRBV28 and TRBJ1-5; D gene unclear. The V end was cut by 5 bases, the J end by 3 bases, with 14 bases between. CDR1 is MDHEN, CDR2 SYDVKM, per germline. The CDR3 contains 15 residues. Here the CDR3 reads CASSPSGEDNQPQHF. The CDR3 region has the DNA TGTGCCAGCAGTCCGTCCGGGGAAGACAATCAGCCCCAGCATTTT.

This clone has a single count. This chain uses TRBV2 with TRBJ1-5, with TRBD1 identical over 8 bases. Germline V CDR1 and CDR2: SNHLY, FYNNEI. CDR3 size: 14 residues. Unmatched junction bases numbered 6, after V lost 5 bases and J lost 6 bases. The CDR3 coding sequence is TGTGCCAGCAGTTTCCAGGGGGCGGGTCAGCCCCAGCATTTT. Amino acids: CASSFQGAGQPQHF. Supplemented by reference TRBV2 and TRBJ1-5, the full variable domain reads EPEVTQTPSHQVTQMGQEVILRCVPISNHLYFYWYRQILGQKVEFLVSFYNNEISEKSEIFDDQFSVERPDGSNFTLKIRSTKLEDSAMYFCASSFQGAGQPQHFGDGTRLSIL.

This clone has more than one count but fewer than ten. This rearrangement joins TRBV11-2 to TRBJ2-1; tentatively, D is TRBD2 (7 bases). Trimming took 2 bases from V and 6 from J, leaving 14 bases between them. The CDR3 is 15 amino acids. Germline values: CDR1 SGHAT, CDR2 FQNNGV. The CDR3 sequence is CASSLPGGRGNEQFF. The CDR3 DNA follows: TGTGCCAGCAGCTTACCGGGGGGCAGGGGCAATGAGCAGTTCTTC. Drawing the rest from reference TRBV11-2 and TRBJ2-1, the complete variable domain is EAGVAQSPRYKIIEKRQSVAFWCNPISGHATLYWYQQILGQGPKLLIQFQNNGVVDDSQLPKDRFSAERLKGVDSTLKIQPAKLEDSAVYLCASSLPGGRGNEQFFGPGTRLTVL.

The chain couples TRBV10-2 to TRBJ1-5; 10 bases fit TRBD1. The germline CDR1 and CDR2 sequences are WSHSY and SAAADI. The CDR3 has 16 residues. J lost 3 bases, V lost 6 bases, and 8 bases had no gene match. CDR3 loop: CASRQTGGADNQPQHF. The DNA of the CDR3 is TGCGCCAGCAGACAGACAGGGGGCGCCGACAATCAGCCCCAGCATTTT.

The V call is TRBV2, the J call TRBJ2-2; 8 bases align to TRBD2. Germline CDR1 reads SNHLY; CDR2 reads FYNNEI. The CDR3 has 15 amino acids. Trimming cost V 10 bases and J 3 bases; bases outside gene matches: 10. CDR3: CAISGGIGDTGELFF. DNA for the CDR3: TGTGCCATTTCGGGGGGGATTGGGGACACCGGGGAGCTGTTTTTT.

This clone was seen more than once but under ten times. The chain has TRBV15 and TRBJ2-7; D may be TRBD2 (6 bases). Germline-derived CDR1 and CDR2 are LNHNV and YYDKDF (reference sequence). The CDR3 is made up of 14 amino acids. V dropped 6 bases and J dropped 0 bases, with 12 bases sitting between them. For the CDR3, the DNA is TGTGCCACCAGGGGAGGTACTAGCTCCTACGAGCAGTACTTC. Residues: CATRGGTSSYEQYF. Full variable domain (outside the CDR3, taken from reference TRBV15 and TRBJ2-7): DAMVIQNPRYQVTQFGKPVTLSCSQTLNHNVMYWYQQKSSQAPKLLFHYYDKDFNNEADTPDNFQSRRPNTSFCFLDIRSPGLGDTAMYLCATRGGTSSYEQYFGPGTRLTVT.

In its sample, this clone was seen a few times. The chain uses TRBV27 and TRBJ1-6; possibly TRBD1 for D (5 bases). The CDR3 is 15 amino acids. Per germline, CDR1 MNHEY and CDR2 SMNVEV (reference sequence). V shed 8 bases and J shed 0 bases, with 11 bases lying between them. CDR3: CASGRGGSYNSPLHF. The CDR3 region has the DNA TGTGCCAGCGGACGCGGGGGCTCCTATAATTCACCCCTCCACTTT.

The chain uses TRBV20-1 and TRBJ1-3, with 8 bases matching TRBD1. Germline lookup yields CDR1 DFQATT and CDR2 SNEGSKA (reference sequence). Trimming at V came to 6 bases and at J to 8 bases, leaving 3 bases not matched to a gene. This CDR3 is built from 11 residues. This chain's CDR3 is CSAGQGDTIYF. DNA for the CDR3: TGCAGTGCAGGACAGGGCGACACCATATATTTT.

This sequence joins TRBV11-1 and TRBJ2-1; TRBD2 might be the D (7 bases). V gave up 0 bases and J gave up 5 bases, with 8 bases separating them. The CDR3 contains 14 residues. Looked up from germline, CDR1 is SGHAT and CDR2 is FQDESV (reference sequence). Here the CDR3 reads CASSLAGGHNEQFF. CDR3 in DNA: TGTGCCAGCAGCTTAGCGGGGGGGCACAATGAGCAGTTCTTC.

The CDR3 here is CASSLGQRYGYTF. The CDR3 DNA reads TGTGCCAGCAGTCTAGGACAGAGATATGGCTACACCTTC. The chain is built from TRBV6-5 and TRBJ1-2; possible D gene TRBD1, 6 bases. CDR1 is MNHEY, CDR2 SVGAGI, per germline. This CDR3 spans 13 amino acids. Trimming cost V 5 bases and J 5 bases, with 12 bases left between them.

The chain uses TRBV2 and TRBJ2-3, with a tentative D call TRBD2 (6 bases). The CDR3 is 14 residues long. Per germline, CDR1 SNHLY and CDR2 FYNNEI. Trimming shortened V by 6 bases and J by 14 bases, and 24 bases separated the two germline ends. Here the CDR3 DNA reads TGTGCCAGCAGCCGCGGTTCTGGCGGGGCACGGTTGTATTTT. Translated: CASSRGSGGARLYF.

V is TRBV11-2 and J is TRBJ2-5, with a tentative D call TRBD1 (5 bases). CDR1 SGHAT and CDR2 FQNNGV come from the germline V gene. V was trimmed by 5 bases and J by 4 bases, leaving 14 bases between them. The length of the CDR3 is 14 residues. CDR3 nucleotide sequence: TGTGCCAGCAGCCGGCCGCAGGGTCGAGAGACCCAGTACTTC. As protein: CASSRPQGRETQYF. The full variable domain, in which reference TRBV11-2 and TRBJ2-5 provide the parts outside the CDR3, is EAGVAQSPRYKIIEKRQSVAFWCNPISGHATLYWYQQILGQGPKLLIQFQNNGVVDDSQLPKDRFSAERLKGVDSTLKIQPAKLEDSAVYLCASSRPQGRETQYFGPGTRLLVL.

The V gene is TRBV6-1, the J gene TRBJ1-4, with 7 bases that match TRBD1. Germline assignment: CDR1 MNHNS and CDR2 SASEGT. Losses at the gene ends were 2 bases for V and 8 bases for J; bases not matched to a gene: 11. This CDR3 is built from 16 residues. CDR3 region: CASSELLTGRSEKLFF. CDR3 coding DNA: TGTGCCAGCAGTGAACTGTTGACAGGGCGGAGCGAAAAACTGTTTTTT.

Regarding this clone: Distinct nucleotide sequences in the sample also encode this CDR3. The rearrangement joins TRBV5-1 to TRBJ1-4; 7 bases fit TRBD1. The J segment lost 7 bases and the V segment lost 4 bases, leaving 4 bases of the junction unmatched. Germline CDR1 and CDR2: SGHRS and YFSETQ. The CDR3 sequence is 13 residues long. The CDR3 here is CASSPGTVEKLFF. The CDR3 coding sequence is TGCGCCAGCAGCCCGGGGACAGTTGAAAAACTGTTTTTT.

The chain uses TRBV4-1 and TRBJ1-6; 7 nucleotides line up with TRBD1. The V segment lost 0 bases and the J segment 9 bases; nucleotides outside the gene matches: 8. The CDR3 runs to 16 residues. The germline gives CDR1 MGHRA, CDR2 YSYEKL. The CDR3 DNA is TGCGCCAGCAGCCAAGATCTTGGACAGGCTTTTTCACCCCTCCACTTT. Residues: CASSQDLGQAFSPLHF.

The chain links TRBV5-1 to TRBJ2-1; 13 bases are a match to TRBD2. CDR1 and CDR2 from the germline V gene are SGHRS and YFSETQ. V trimming: 9 bases; J trimming: 2 bases; junction bases outside the gene matches: 14. This CDR3 has 18 residues. This CDR3 reads CATSETSGGSYTYNEQFF. CDR3 nucleotides: TGCGCCACCTCGGAGACTAGCGGGGGGTCTTACACCTACAATGAGCAGTTCTTC.

The rearrangement links TRBV5-6 to TRBJ2-5, with D maybe TRBD1 (6 bases). The CDR3 length is 14 residues. V gave up 2 bases and J gave up 5 bases, with 13 bases separating them. Looked up from germline, CDR1 is SGHDT and CDR2 is YYEEEE. The DNA of the CDR3 is TGTGCCAGCAGCTTCCCGGGCAGGGGTGAGACCCAGTACTTC. It encodes CASSFPGRGETQYF.

The chain recombines TRBV7-2 with TRBJ2-5; tentatively, D is TRBD1 (5 bases). The DNA end favors TRBJ2-7, so the J call may be wrong. Germline-derived CDR1 and CDR2 are SGHTA and FQGNSA. The CDR3 length is 12 residues. CDR3 sequence (DNA): TGTGCCAGCAGCGTCCCAGGGTACGAGCAGTACTTC. It is translated as CASSVPGYEQYF.

The chain employs TRBV18 and TRBJ2-2, with unresolved D. Germline assignment: CDR1 KGHSH and CDR2 LQKENI. The V and J ends lost 1 base and 3 bases respectively, with 3 bases between them. The CDR3 is 13 amino acids. The CDR3 is CASSPRHTGELFF. The CDR3 nucleotides are TGTGCCAGCTCACCACGGCACACCGGGGAGCTGTTTTTT.

This sequence joins TRBV6-1 and TRBJ2-2, with a possible D match to TRBD2 (6 bases). V lost 3 bases to trimming and J lost 7 bases, with 18 bases between them. Looked up from germline, CDR1 is MNHNS and CDR2 is SASEGT. The CDR3 sequence is 16 residues long. The CDR3 loop is CASSEGWGVRHGELFF. The CDR3 bases are TGTGCCAGCAGTGAGGGGTGGGGGGTCAGACACGGGGAGCTGTTTTTT.

CDR3 sequence reads: CASSLAAGESPLHF. DNA for the CDR3: TGTGCCAGCAGCTTAGCGGCAGGGGAATCACCCCTCCACTTT. The genes are TRBV11-2 and TRBJ1-6, with D perhaps matching TRBD1 (6 bases). V lost 1 base to trimming and J lost 10 bases, with 11 bases between them. The length of the CDR3 is 14 residues. CDR1 is SGHAT, CDR2 FQNNGV, per germline.

V and J are TRBV6-6 and TRBJ2-3; TRBD1 aligns across 7 bases. V dropped 5 bases and J dropped 8; count of bases not matched to a gene: 10. From germline, CDR1 is MNHNY and CDR2 SVGAGI (reference sequence). This CDR3 region has 14 residues. Here the CDR3 DNA reads TGTGCCAGCAGTGGCCGGGACAGTCATTTTACGCAGTATTTT. This gives the protein CASSGRDSHFTQYF.

The chain joins TRBV5-4 to TRBJ2-5; TRBD2 agrees at 12 bases. Unmatched junction bases numbered 7, after V lost 5 bases and J lost 2 bases. This CDR3 is 16 amino acids long. Germline CDR1 SGHNT, CDR2 YYREEE (reference sequence). The CDR3 DNA follows: TGTGCCAGCAGTCTGGACCTAGCGGGGGGGCAAGAGACCCAGTACTTC. Encoded protein: CASSLDLAGGQETQYF.

The rearrangement uses TRBV6-1 and TRBJ1-3, with D maybe TRBD1 (6 bases). V dropped 6 bases and J dropped 2 bases, with 11 bases sitting between them. The germline V gene has CDR1 MNHNS and CDR2 SASEGT. There are 14 residues in the CDR3. The CDR3 loop reads CASSERGTGNTIYF. DNA for the CDR3: TGTGCCAGCAGCGAAAGGGGGACTGGAAACACCATATATTTT.

Remarks on this clone: The junction differs from germline at one of its ends, possibly a read error. V usage is TRBV4-1 and J usage is TRBJ1-1; the D gene is possibly TRBD1 (6 bases). This CDR3 spans 14 amino acids. Germline CDR1 reads MGHRA; CDR2 reads YSYEKL. CDR3 DNA sequence: TGCGCCAGCAGCCAACCAGGGGCGGCGTTGGGAGTTATCTTT. It translates to CASSQPGAALGVIF.

The V and J genes are TRBV15 and TRBJ1-4, with TRBD1 matching 7 bases. The CDR3 has 16 amino acids. Germline V gene sequence: CDR1 LNHNV, CDR2 YYDKDF (reference sequence). V was pared by 2 bases and J by 5 bases, with 8 bases of the junction left unmatched. CDR3 sequence (DNA): TGTGCCACCAGCAGACCGAACAGGGGCCCCAATGAAAAACTGTTTTTT. This sequence encodes CATSRPNRGPNEKLFF.

The chain links TRBV2 to TRBJ2-5; 11 bases map to TRBD2. From germline, CDR1 is SNHLY and CDR2 FYNNEI. This CDR3 comprises 18 residues. Losses at the gene ends were 6 bases for V and 4 bases for J; bases not matched to a gene: 16. The CDR3 bases are TGTGCCAGCAGCCCTTTTGTGACTAGCGGGATCCTCCGAGAGACCCAGTACTTC. It is translated as CASSPFVTSGILRETQYF.

The chain employs TRBV19 and TRBJ1-5; possible D gene TRBD1, 5 bases. V was shortened by 6 bases and J by 6 bases, with 15 bases between the two germline ends. Looked up from germline, CDR1 is LNHDA and CDR2 is SQIVND (reference sequence). The CDR3 loop spans 14 amino acids. This CDR3 reads CASSKDTLSQPQHF. As DNA, the CDR3 is TGTGCCAGTAGCAAGGACACTCTAAGTCAGCCCCAGCATTTT.